The 11 T cell receptor beta chains listed next were all sequenced from one sample in a study of blood T cell repertoires in COVID-19. TCRdb's copy holds only in-frame clones and misses some; the assay was immunoSEQ multiplex PCR. The repertoire holds over 50,000 clones, just over 85% seen once, with about 12% in the top ten. The sample was peripheral blood. The receptor source for this set is a man aged 65 to 85 with active COVID-19.

The gene calls are TRBV5-4 and TRBJ2-1, with 7 bases matching TRBD2. Germline-derived CDR1 and CDR2 are SGHNT and YYREEE (reference sequence). The CDR3 sequence is 15 residues long. V lost 0 bases and J lost 4; bases outside the gene matches: 4. Here the CDR3 reads CASSLVSGPYNEQFF. Here the CDR3 DNA reads TGTGCCAGCAGCTTGGTTAGCGGGCCATACAATGAGCAGTTCTTC.

The J gene is TRBJ2-1, the V gene TRBV5-1; TRBD2 agrees at 7 bases. The CDR3 spans 14 residues. CDR1 and CDR2 from the germline V gene are SGHRS and YFSETQ. J gave up 3 bases and V 6 bases, and 6 bases lay outside the gene matches. The CDR3 is CASTEASGYNEQFF. DNA for the CDR3: TGCGCCAGCACTGAGGCTAGCGGCTACAATGAGCAGTTCTTC.

The count of this clone is one. The CDR3 DNA is TGTGCCAGCAGCGAGACAGGGGGCGCGGACTATGGCTACACCTTC. This sequence encodes CASSETGGADYGYTF. This rearrangement joins TRBV5-6 to TRBJ1-2; TRBD1 matches at 10 bases. This CDR3 has 15 residues. The trim removed 4 bases at V and 3 bases at J, leaving 6 bases unmatched. Germline CDR1 and CDR2: SGHDT and YYEEEE.

V usage is TRBV10-3 and J usage is TRBJ2-7; TRBD2 is a possible D gene (6 bases). In germline, CDR1 is ENHRY, CDR2 SYGVKD. Trimming shortened V by 6 bases and J by 4 bases, and 25 bases separated the two germline ends. The CDR3 covers 17 residues. CDR3 amino acids: CAIRGDGSLPLGYEQYF. The CDR3 DNA follows: TGTGCCATCAGGGGGGACGGGAGTCTTCCCTTGGGATACGAGCAGTACTTC.

In this sample, this clone turned up once. The chain has TRBV7-2 and TRBJ1-2; no reliable D call. Germline-derived CDR1 and CDR2 are SGHTA and FQGNSA. The ends were cut back, 5 bases at V and 6 bases at J, with 16 bases in the middle. The CDR3 extends over 14 amino acids. The CDR3: CASSPNGGWDGYTF. CDR3 coding DNA: TGTGCCAGCAGCCCGAATGGCGGGTGGGATGGCTACACCTTC. Based on the CDR3 plus reference TRBV7-2 and TRBJ1-2, the full variable domain is GAGVSQSPSNKVTEKGKDVELRCDPISGHTALYWYRQSLGQGLEFLIYFQGNSAPDKSGLPSDRFSAERTGGSVSTLTIQRTQQEDSAVYLCASSPNGGWDGYTFGSGTRLTVV.

The V gene is TRBV12-3 or TRBV12-4, the J gene TRBJ1-1, with TRBD1 as a possible D gene (5 bases). This CDR3 has 13 residues. Trimming stripped 6 bases from V and 3 bases from J, with 11 bases between. Here the CDR3 DNA reads TGTGCCAGCAGGGAGCGGGGACACACTGAAGCTTTCTTT. It translates to CASRERGHTEAFF.

The chain employs TRBV5-8 and TRBJ2-3; 11 bases align to TRBD2. Germline V gives CDR1 SGHTS, CDR2 YDEGEE. Trimming took 3 bases from V and 4 from J; bases not matched to a gene: 7. The length of the CDR3 is 16 residues. Here the CDR3 DNA reads TGTGCCAGCAGCTCGGGACTAGCGGTGGGGGCAGATACGCAGTATTTT. Translation gives CASSSGLAVGADTQYF.

This clone was seen only a few times. V usage is TRBV5-4 and J usage is TRBJ2-5; D call uncertain. This CDR3 is 15 amino acids long. Deletions cut 1 base from V and 4 bases from J, with 14 bases between. Germline CDR1 and CDR2: SGHNT and YYREEE (reference sequence). The CDR3 here is CASSLLRGSLETQYF. As DNA, the CDR3 is TGTGCCAGCAGCTTGCTGAGAGGAAGCTTAGAGACCCAGTACTTC. The full variable domain, with the rest looked up from reference TRBV5-4 and TRBJ2-5, is ETGVTQSPTHLIKTRGQQVTLRCSSQSGHNTVSWYQQALGQGPQFIFQYYREEENGRGNFPPRFSGLQFPNYSSELNVNALELDDSALYLCASSLLRGSLETQYFGPGTRLLVL.

The chain joins TRBV5-1 to TRBJ2-1; the D gene is possibly TRBD2 (5 bases). The CDR3 contains 16 residues. V gave up 3 bases and J gave up 8 bases, with 21 bases separating them. Germline CDR1 and CDR2: SGHRS and YFSETQ. DNA for the CDR3: TGCGCCAGCAGCTCGTCCCAGCGAGTTCTCGGGGATGAGCAGTTCTTC. Translated, it gives CASSSSQRVLGDEQFF. Combining the CDR3 with reference TRBV5-1 and TRBJ2-1 gives the whole variable domain KAGVTQTPRYLIKTRGQQVTLSCSPISGHRSVSWYQQTPGQGLQFLFEYFSETQRNKGNFPGRFSGRQFSNSRSEMNVSTLELGDSALYLCASSSSQRVLGDEQFFGPGTRLTVL.

As for this clone: A read error may produce the germline difference seen at one junction end. The genes are TRBV7-9 and TRBJ2-1; D gene unclear. This CDR3 is 13 amino acids long. CDR1 is SEHNR, CDR2 FQNEAQ, per germline (reference sequence). This CDR3 is CASSPGGHNEQFF. The DNA of the CDR3 is TGTGCCAGCAGCCCCGGCGGCCACAATGAACAGTTCTTC. Full variable domain (remainder filled in from reference TRBV7-9 and TRBJ2-1): DTGVSQNPRHKITKRGQNVTFRCDPISEHNRLYWYRQTLGQGPEFLTYFQNEAQLEKSRLLSDRFSAERPKGSFSTLEIQRTEQGDSAMYLCASSPGGHNEQFFGPGTRLTVL.

The gene calls are TRBV3-1 (or the pseudogene TRBV3-2) and TRBJ2-2; D remains ambiguous. The ends were cut back, 4 bases at V and 5 bases at J, with 8 bases in the middle. CDR1 is LGHDT, CDR2 YNNKEL, per germline (reference sequence). The CDR3 spans 13 residues. This CDR3 is CASSPDGTGELFF. CDR3 in DNA: TGTGCCAGCAGCCCAGACGGGACCGGGGAGCTGTTTTTT.